This entry is about one T cell receptor (beta chain). Antigen: not known. This CDR3 spans 14 amino acids. After removal of 1 base from V and 6 bases from J, the junction contained 3 bases not matched to a gene. Germline values: CDR1 MDHEN, CDR2 SYDVKM. The sample originates from a study of beta chain features in type 1 diabetes. All of the isolated RNA was reverse transcribed, so expressed TCRB transcripts were sequenced. An average of around 3.4 million reads was obtained for naive, central memory and regulatory T cell samples. TCRdb's copy holds only in-frame clones and misses some; the assay was immunoSEQ multiplex PCR. The sample includes some 270,000 clones, roughly 13% of them seen just once. Study results and limitations: Within patients, naive, central memory and Treg TCRB repertoires seemed more similar than within healthy donors. The influence of HLA type on TCRB rearrangement stayed undetermined.

Material for sequencing was naive CD4+ T cells from blood. This rearrangement joins TRBV28 to TRBJ1-5, with 7 bases fitting TRBD1. The TCR originated in a woman aged 40 to 50 in good health. CDR3 nucleotides: TGTGCCAGCAGTTTATTGGGGACAGTTCAGCCCCAGCATTTT. As protein: CASSLLGTVQPQHF.